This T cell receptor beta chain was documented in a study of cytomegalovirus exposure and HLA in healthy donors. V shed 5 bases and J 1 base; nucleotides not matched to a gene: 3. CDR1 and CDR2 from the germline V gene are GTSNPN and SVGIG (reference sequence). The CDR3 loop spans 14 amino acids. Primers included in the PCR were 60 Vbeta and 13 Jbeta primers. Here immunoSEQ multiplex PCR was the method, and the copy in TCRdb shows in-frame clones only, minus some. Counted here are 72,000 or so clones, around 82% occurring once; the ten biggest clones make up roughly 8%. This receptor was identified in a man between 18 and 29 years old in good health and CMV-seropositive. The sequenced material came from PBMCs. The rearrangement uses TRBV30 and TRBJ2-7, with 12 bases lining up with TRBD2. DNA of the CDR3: TGTGCCTGGGATCTAGCGGGAGGGTCCTACGAGCAGTACTTC. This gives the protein CAWDLAGGSYEQYF.